The 28 T cell receptor beta chains below all came from one sample that was sequenced in a study of PD-1 blockade in classical Hodgkin lymphoma (dated by TCRdb to the early 2020s). The library relied on the immunoSEQ multiplex PCR assay. This immuneACCESS table, as held by TCRdb, lists in-frame sequences with V and J called but not all clones. Of the missing ones, under half trace to an unresolved V gene in checked studies; the others have no known cause. In all, the sample holds around 60,000 clones, and about 85% of those were seen once. Of the sample, approximately 8.4% falls within the top ten clones. This sample's time point label indicates: cycle 4 day 1 (C4D1), after five to seven weeks of nivolumab. All trial patients had relapsed after autologous stem cell transplantation, with cohorts A, B and C differing in prior brentuximab vedotin exposure. The source material was peripheral blood mononuclear cells (PBMCs), sampled before the fourth cycle of nivolumab. These receptors were taken from a human donor with classical Hodgkin lymphoma.

V gene TRBV5-1 combines with J gene TRBJ1-1, with 7 positions matching TRBD1. The germline CDR1 and CDR2 sequences are SGHRS and YFSETQ. The junction had 7 bases not matched to a gene; V was cut back by 9 bases and J by 2 bases. There are 13 residues in the CDR3. This CDR3 reads CATSTGSNTEAFF. The CDR3 DNA reads as TGCGCCACCTCGACAGGGTCAAACACTGAAGCTTTCTTT.

This clone came up once. The chain recombines TRBV10-3 with TRBJ2-5, with D hard to call. Trimming shortened V by 4 bases and J by 2 bases, and 8 bases separated the two germline ends. Germline V CDR1 and CDR2: ENHRY, SYGVKD. The CDR3 extends over 13 amino acids. The CDR3 region is CAISGRIQETQYF. The CDR3 DNA follows: TGTGCCATCAGTGGCCGGATTCAAGAGACCCAGTACTTC.

This chain uses TRBV7-9 with TRBJ1-3; D not resolved. Germline-derived CDR1 and CDR2 are SEHNR and FQNEAQ (reference sequence). The CDR3 loop spans 15 amino acids. Trimming removed 3 bases at V and 4 bases at J, with 13 bases between. Here the CDR3 reads CASSLLGGSGNTIYF. The CDR3 DNA is TGTGCCAGCAGCTTGCTAGGAGGTTCCGGAAACACCATATATTTT.

The chain employs TRBV7-9 and TRBJ2-3; tentative D call: TRBD1 (6 bases). The CDR3 spans 15 residues. Trimming removed 4 bases at V and 2 bases at J, with 13 bases between. From germline, CDR1 is SEHNR and CDR2 FQNEAQ (reference sequence). The CDR3 DNA reads as TGTGCCAGCAGCTCCCGGGACACCCTCACAGATACGCAGTATTTT. It is translated as CASSSRDTLTDTQYF. Based on the CDR3 plus reference TRBV7-9 and TRBJ2-3, the full variable domain is DTGVSQNPRHKITKRGQNVTFRCDPISEHNRLYWYRQTLGQGPEFLTYFQNEAQLEKSRLLSDRFSAERPKGSFSTLEIQRTEQGDSAMYLCASSSRDTLTDTQYFGPGTRLTVL.

The gene calls are TRBV6-6 and TRBJ1-1, with a possible D match to TRBD1 (5 bases). The germline gives CDR1 MNHNY, CDR2 SVGAGI (reference sequence). This CDR3 has 14 residues. Between the trimmed V and J ends, which lost 7 bases and 1 base, there was a span of 13 bases. CDR3 residues: CASIPQDRNTEAFF. In nucleotides, the CDR3 is TGTGCCAGCATACCACAGGACCGGAACACTGAAGCTTTCTTT.

The chain recombines TRBV18 with TRBJ2-4; perhaps TRBD1 as D (6 bases). This CDR3 spans 14 amino acids. Germline V gene sequence: CDR1 KGHSH, CDR2 LQKENI. Deletions cut 2 bases from V and 7 bases from J, with 12 bases between. In DNA form, the CDR3 reads TGTGCCAGCTCACCAGAGAGACAGGCTAACATTCAGTACTTC. Its protein product is CASSPERQANIQYF.

This rearrangement joins TRBV5-6 to TRBJ2-2; 8 bases align to TRBD2. CDR3 length: 17 residues. CDR1 and CDR2 (germline): SGHDT, YYEEEE. V shed 4 bases and J 2 bases; nucleotides not matched to a gene: 10. CDR3 amino acids: CASSAGGTRVNTGELFF. The CDR3, as DNA: TGTGCCAGCAGCGCTGGCGGGACTAGAGTTAACACCGGGGAGCTGTTTTTT.

V and J are TRBV2 and TRBJ1-5; D unresolved. Germline V gene sequence: CDR1 SNHLY, CDR2 FYNNEI. The CDR3 is made up of 14 amino acids. V lost 3 bases and J lost 0, with 6 bases in between. The CDR3 DNA is TGTGCCAGCAGTGATCAGTATAGCAATCAGCCCCAGCATTTT. As protein: CASSDQYSNQPQHF. Full variable domain (rest looked up from reference TRBV2 and TRBJ1-5): EPEVTQTPSHQVTQMGQEVILRCVPISNHLYFYWYRQILGQKVEFLVSFYNNEISEKSEIFDDQFSVERPDGSNFTLKIRSTKLEDSAMYFCASSDQYSNQPQHFGDGTRLSIL.

The chain employs TRBV7-8 and TRBJ1-2; TRBD1 agrees at 12 bases. The length of the CDR3 is 17 residues. From germline, CDR1 is SGHVS and CDR2 FQNEAQ. Germline trimming cut 1 base from V and 10 bases from J; bases unmatched to any gene: 13. The CDR3 nucleotides read TGTGCCAGCAGCTTAGGGTGGGGCGGGACAGGGGGCTTCGACTACACCTTC. Protein product: CASSLGWGGTGGFDYTF.

This clone was seen a handful of times. The chain has TRBV7-9 and TRBJ1-6; D is unresolved. V lost 2 bases, J lost 9 bases, and 11 bases lay in between. The CDR3 loop spans 14 amino acids. From germline, CDR1 is SEHNR and CDR2 FQNEAQ (reference sequence). CDR3 coding DNA: TGTGCCAGCAGCTTACCTGGGAACAGTTCACCCCTCCACTTT. The encoded protein is CASSLPGNSSPLHF.

This clone has only a few counts. The chain couples TRBV21-1 to TRBJ2-5; the listed D gene, TRBD1, was not tested against the DNA. TRBV21-1 is given as a pseudogene. CDR3 length: 16 amino acids. In nucleotides, the CDR3 is TGTGCCAGCAGCAGGGCCCGGGACAACCTCGAAGAGACCCAGTACTTC. It specifies CASSRARDNLEETQYF.

The chain couples TRBV4-2 to TRBJ2-7, with a tentative D call TRBD2 (5 bases). Germline CDR1 and CDR2: LGHNA and YNFKEQ. The CDR3 covers 14 residues. The V and J ends lost 3 bases and 3 bases respectively, with 12 bases between them. CDR3 residues: CASSHLDGDYEQYF. The CDR3 nucleotides are TGTGCCAGCAGCCACCTTGACGGGGACTACGAGCAGTACTTC.

This rearrangement joins TRBV6-4 to TRBJ2-1, with 12 bases matching TRBD2. This CDR3 contains 16 residues. After removal of 5 bases from V and 1 base from J, the junction contained 3 bases not matched to a gene. The V gene's germline CDR1 is MRHNA and CDR2 SNTAGT. The CDR3, as DNA: TGTGCCAGCAGTTTCACTAGCGGGGGGTCCTACAATGAGCAGTTCTTC. Its protein product is CASSFTSGGSYNEQFF.

The chain is built from TRBV6-5 and TRBJ1-2; D is unclear. The CDR3 is made up of 11 amino acids. The germline CDR1 and CDR2 sequences are MNHEY and SVGAGI. V was trimmed by 5 bases and J by 8 bases, leaving 9 bases between them. CDR3 sequence (DNA): TGTGCCAGCAGTGTTTCGGTAGGCTACACCTTC. Amino acids: CASSVSVGYTF.

The V gene is TRBV30, the J gene TRBJ1-6, with 7 bases lining up with TRBD1. The CDR3 sequence is 19 residues long. Germline V CDR1 and CDR2: GTSNPN, SVGIG (reference sequence). V shed 5 bases and J 9 bases; nucleotides not matched to a gene: 25. The CDR3 sequence is CAWDTPGRVSGPGGSPLHF. The CDR3, as DNA: TGTGCCTGGGACACCCCAGGCAGGGTTTCGGGCCCAGGGGGTTCACCCCTCCACTTT.

This sequence joins TRBV7-6 and TRBJ1-5; D is ambiguous. Germline CDR1 reads SGHVS; CDR2 reads FNYEAQ. V was cut by 5 bases and J by 3 bases, with 8 bases left in between. This CDR3 region has 13 residues. CDR3 loop: CASSQYTNQPQHF. For the CDR3, the DNA is TGTGCCAGCAGCCAGTACACCAATCAGCCCCAGCATTTT. Filled out from reference TRBV7-6 and TRBJ1-5, the complete variable domain reads GAGVSQSPRYKVTKRGQDVALRCDPISGHVSLYWYRQALGQGPEFLTYFNYEAQQDKSGLPNDRFSAERPEGSISTLTIQRTEQRDSAMYRCASSQYTNQPQHFGDGTRLSIL.

The chain has TRBV9 and TRBJ2-1, with TRBD2 matching 9 bases. V gave up 4 bases and J gave up 0 bases; unmatched junction bases: 5. This CDR3 is 16 amino acids long. Germline CDR1 SGDLS, CDR2 YYNGEE. CDR3 DNA: TGTGCCAGCAGCCCTCGAGCGGGGGGCTCCTACAATGAGCAGTTCTTC. Translating gives CASSPRAGGSYNEQFF.

The chain has TRBV5-4 and TRBJ1-2; 7 bases fit TRBD1. Losses at the gene ends were 4 bases for V and 7 bases for J; bases not matched to a gene: 7. The CDR3 spans 13 residues. CDR1 SGHNT and CDR2 YYREEE come from the germline V gene (reference sequence). CDR3 protein: CASSPGTATGYTF. The CDR3 coding sequence is TGTGCCAGCAGCCCGGGGACAGCAACTGGCTACACCTTC.

This clone was observed a handful of times. The genes are TRBV9 and TRBJ1-5, with D possibly being TRBD1 (6 bases). CDR3 length: 14 amino acids. Trimming left V 0 bases short and J 5 bases short, with 9 bases between. Germline-derived CDR1 and CDR2 are SGDLS and YYNGEE. The CDR3 region is CASSVGGLHQPQHF. CDR3 DNA sequence: TGTGCCAGCAGCGTAGGGGGGCTGCATCAGCCCCAGCATTTT.

The rearrangement uses TRBV25-1 and TRBJ1-2; tentative D call: TRBD1 (5 bases). This CDR3 region has 12 residues. Germline V gene sequence: CDR1 MGHDK, CDR2 SYGVNS. V lost 2 bases and J lost 8, with 9 bases in between. The CDR3: CASSEGARGYTF. CDR3 in DNA: TGTGCCAGCAGTGAAGGGGCACGGGGCTACACCTTC.

This sequence joins TRBV29-1 and TRBJ2-2; 9 bases agree with TRBD1. The CDR3 contains 13 residues. Germline CDR1 reads SQVTM; CDR2 reads ANQGSEA. V gave up 4 bases and J gave up 4 bases; unmatched junction bases: 1. In nucleotides, the CDR3 is TGCAGCGTTGTGGACAGGGGCACCGGGGAGCTGTTTTTT. Its translation: CSVVDRGTGELFF.

The chain employs TRBV5-6 and TRBJ1-1, with D uncertain. Germline-derived CDR1 and CDR2 are SGHDT and YYEEEE. Trimming shortened V by 2 bases and J by 6 bases, and 14 bases separated the two germline ends. The length of the CDR3 is 14 residues. CDR3 coding DNA: TGTGCCAGCAGCTTTGGCCACCCGGCGGCTGAAGCTTTCTTT. Translated, it gives CASSFGHPAAEAFF.

The CDR3 nucleotides read TGCGCCAGCAGAGACAGGGGGATTGGGAACGAGCAGTACTTC. Amino acids: CASRDRGIGNEQYF. V is TRBV10-2 and J is TRBJ2-7, with 9 bases aligning to TRBD1. Germline V lookup: CDR1 WSHSY, CDR2 SAAADI. Trimming removed 6 bases from V and 5 bases from J; junction bases left unmatched: 8. This CDR3 comprises 14 residues.

The rearrangement links TRBV6-5 to TRBJ1-1; 8 bases match TRBD1. The J segment lost 5 bases and the V segment lost 6 bases, leaving 8 bases of the junction unmatched. The CDR3 has 14 amino acids. Per germline, CDR1 MNHEY and CDR2 SVGAGI. CDR3 DNA sequence: TGTGCCAGCAGAACTCGGACAGGGTGGACTGAAGCTTTCTTT. Translation gives CASRTRTGWTEAFF.

The chain has TRBV6-6 and TRBJ2-5, with TRBD1 as a possible D gene (6 bases). V lost 6 bases, J lost 2 bases, and 13 bases lay in between. The CDR3 contains 14 residues. Germline CDR1 and CDR2: MNHNY and SVGAGI (reference sequence). CDR3 residues: CASRAQTGQETQYF. CDR3 in DNA: TGTGCCAGCAGGGCACAGACAGGTCAAGAGACCCAGTACTTC.

V and J are TRBV10-1 and TRBJ2-3, with D possibly matching TRBD2 (6 bases). V was clipped by 6 bases and J by 3 bases, with 10 bases between them. The CDR3 sequence is 13 residues long. Germline V gene sequence: CDR1 WNHNN, CDR2 SYGVQD (reference sequence). The CDR3: CASRRDPTDTQYF. The DNA for the CDR3 is TGCGCCAGCAGGCGGGATCCTACAGATACGCAGTATTTT.

V and J are TRBV5-1 and TRBJ2-3; D uncertain. Trimming left V 1 base short and J 7 bases short, with 13 bases between. CDR3 length equals 14 residues. The germline gives CDR1 SGHRS, CDR2 YFSETQ. The CDR3 DNA reads as TGCGCCAGCAGCTTGAGTGGCGCAGGTTATACGCAGTATTTT. Residues: CASSLSGAGYTQYF.

V usage is TRBV5-1 and J usage is TRBJ1-2; D perhaps matches TRBD1 (6 bases). Per germline, CDR1 SGHRS and CDR2 YFSETQ. The V gene lost 4 bases and the J gene lost 2 bases, with 15 bases spanning the gap. The CDR3 is made up of 15 amino acids. The CDR3 protein is CASSQTTGSNYGYTF. As DNA, the CDR3 is TGCGCCAGCAGCCAAACGACAGGTTCCAACTATGGCTACACCTTC.